This T cell receptor beta chain was recorded in a study of control samples from healthy donors and cancer patients. Sequencing was performed with immunoSEQ multiplex PCR; in TCRdb, only in-frame clones are kept and a portion is missing. Among about 110,000 clones listed, approximately 84% were seen once. This clone was counted only a few times. The ends were cut back, 11 bases at V and 0 bases at J, with 17 bases in the middle. The CDR3 runs 15 residues. The germline V gene has CDR1 MNHEY and CDR2 SVGAGI. Sample: blood. The clonotype originates from a man aged 18-30 years in good health. J is TRBJ1-5 and V is TRBV6-5, with D unclear. CDR3 coding DNA: TGTGCCTGCTCGAGGGAACTTTATAGCAATCAGCCCCAGCATTTT. Translation gives CACSRELYSNQPQHF.